Described below is a single TCR beta chain sequence and its context. The antigen it binds to is not known. Sequencing instrument: NextSeq 550. A Human TCR Profiling Kit was used to prepare UMI-labeled 5' RACE TCRbeta libraries. The same number of PCR cycles was used to prepare all TCRbeta libraries in parallel. On the authors' methods: Each TCRbeta library contained between about 3,000 and 18,000 functional CDR3beta clonotypes. MIGEC 1.2.9 handled UMI extraction and consensus assembly, with a minimum of three reads required per UMI. MiXCR 3.0.3 was used to extract in-frame CDR3beta repertoires. After each sample was downsampled to 42,000 randomly selected UMIs, diversity metrics were computed in VDJtools 1.2.1. For each sample pair, the repertoire overlap metrics D, R and F2 were calculated in VDJtools using the top 3,000 clones. Following TCRdb reprocessing, every CDR3 protein sequence forms one entry, and DNA is not provided. TCRdb's processing, not the study's, gives the V and J calls here. Per the sample table, the count is about 10,000 distinct CDR3 sequences. The ten largest clonotypes hold 8% to 10% of the sample.

The source of the sample is a study of human CD8 memory T cell subsets (dated by TCRdb to about 2020). About the investigation overall: To assess how stem-like (TSTEM), progenitor exhausted-like (TPEX) and effector memory CD8+ T cell subsets are clonally related, the TCRbeta repertoires of these three subsets were compared. Over 5 donors each provided TSTEM, TPEX and effector memory subsets, from which TCRbeta repertoires were obtained.

The germline V gene yields MDHEN for CDR1 and SYDVKM for CDR2. The CDR3 runs 16 residues from the cysteine to the phenylalanine. No DNA is recorded. The study at large found these results: Similarly high normalized Shannon-Wiener diversity was shown by TSTEM and TPEX subsets, whereas comparatively lower diversity was seen in effector memory subsets. Both stem-like subsets shared clonotypes with effector memory cells, but TSTEM and TPEX repertoires overlapped minimally, suggesting distinct antigen spectra. Only TCRbeta chains were sequenced, and repertoire comparisons were based on six donors, with testing performed by paired t-tests and Bonferroni correction. Chao1 estimates suggested greater repertoire diversity in TSTEM than in TPEX subsets, potentially reflecting a broader range of specificities.

CCR7+ PD-1- TIGIT- cells were defined as stem-like memory CD8+ T cells (TSTEM). Peripheral blood mononuclear cells were isolated from healthy donor buffy coats by density gradient separation. In the study, total CD8+ T cells were enriched by negative magnetic separation with EasySep or MojoSort CD8+ T cell isolation kits. For each subset, total RNA was extracted using an RNeasy Mini Kit from duplicate vials of around 150,000 sorted CD8+ T cells. PBMCs were used either fresh or after cryopreservation in fetal bovine serum containing approximately 10% DMSO. Fluorescence-activated cell sorting on a FACSAria III was used to sort the CD8+ T cell subsets to purity.

The rearrangement joined TRBV28 to TRBJ2-5; lacking DNA, the TRBD1 call made by TCRdb goes unchecked. The source of this sequence is a human donor in good health. The sequencing input was CD8+ stem-like memory T cells (TSCM and TCM) sorted from PBMCs. The sample's cell subset or site label is to be understood as: stem-like memory CD8 T cells (TSTEM), CCR7+ PD-1- TIGIT-. The CDR3 protein is CASSSLDRGYQETQYF.